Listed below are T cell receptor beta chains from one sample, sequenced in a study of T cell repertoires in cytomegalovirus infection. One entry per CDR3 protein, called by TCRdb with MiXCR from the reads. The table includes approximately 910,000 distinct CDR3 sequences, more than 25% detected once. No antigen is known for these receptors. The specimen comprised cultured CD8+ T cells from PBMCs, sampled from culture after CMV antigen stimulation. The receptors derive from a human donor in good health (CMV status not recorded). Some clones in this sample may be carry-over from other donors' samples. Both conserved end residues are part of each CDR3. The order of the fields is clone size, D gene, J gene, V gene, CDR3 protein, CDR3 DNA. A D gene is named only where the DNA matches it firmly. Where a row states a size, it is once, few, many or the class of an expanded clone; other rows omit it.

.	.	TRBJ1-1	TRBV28	CASSLFGKNTEAFF	TGTGCCAGCAGTTTATTCGGGAAGAACACTGAAGCTTTCTTT
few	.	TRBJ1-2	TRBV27	CASSLQGQGYTF	TGTGCCAGCAGTTTGCAGGGTCAAGGCTACACCTTC
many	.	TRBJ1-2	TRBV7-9	CASSALGYGYTF	TGTGCCAGCAGCGCCCTGGGCTATGGCTACACCTTC
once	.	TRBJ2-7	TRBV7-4	CASGSPEAYEQYF	TGTGCCAGCGGATCCCCGGAGGCCTACGAGCAGTACTTC
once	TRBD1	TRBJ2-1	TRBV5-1	CASSPPAGTGYNEQFF	TGCGCCAGCAGCCCTCCGGCCGGGACAGGGTACAATGAGCAGTTCTTC
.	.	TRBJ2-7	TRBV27	CASSPTGTPYYEQYF	TGTGCCAGCAGTCCAACCGGGACTCCTTATTACGAGCAGTACTTC
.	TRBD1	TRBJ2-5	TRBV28	CASSLWGQVQETQYF	TGTGCCAGCAGTTTATGGGGACAGGTCCAAGAGACCCAGTACTTC
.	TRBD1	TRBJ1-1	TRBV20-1	CSARDPDRAGGQTEAFF	TGCAGTGCTAGAGATCCTGACAGGGCCGGGGGACAGACTGAAGCTTTCTTT
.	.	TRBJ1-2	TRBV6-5	CASSYSIRAEIADNYGYTF	TGTGCCAGCAGTTACTCGATAAGGGCAGAGATCGCCGACAACTATGGCTACACCTTC
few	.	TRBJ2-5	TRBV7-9	CASSSGRGHQETQYF	TGTGCCAGCAGCTCAGGGCGCGGACACCAAGAGACCCAGTACTTC
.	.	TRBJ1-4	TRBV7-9	CASSLDFGGHNEKLFF	TGTGCCAGCAGCTTAGATTTCGGGGGCCATAATGAAAAACTGTTTTTT
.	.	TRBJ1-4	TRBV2	CASIQGQWGGNEKLFF	TGTGCCAGCATCCAGGGACAATGGGGGGGTAATGAAAAACTGTTTTTT
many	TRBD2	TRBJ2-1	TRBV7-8	CASSPAGSGGNEQFF	TGTGCCAGCAGCCCCGCGGGTAGCGGGGGCAATGAGCAGTTCTTC
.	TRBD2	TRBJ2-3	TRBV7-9	CASQTAGGRGDTQYF	TGTGCCAGCCAAACAGCGGGGGGGCGGGGAGATACGCAGTATTTT
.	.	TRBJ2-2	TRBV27	CASSLLGHMNTGELFF	TGTGCCAGCAGTTTATTGGGACATATGAACACCGGGGAGCTGTTTTTT
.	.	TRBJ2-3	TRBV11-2	CASTPLEESFADTQYF	TGTGCCAGCACCCCCCTCGAGGAGTCGTTCGCAGATACGCAGTATTTT
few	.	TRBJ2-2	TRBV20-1	CSARDLYTGELFF	TGCAGTGCTAGAGACCTGTACACCGGGGAGCTGTTTTTT
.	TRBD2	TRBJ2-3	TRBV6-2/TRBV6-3	CASTISPYRGEDTQYF	TGTGCCAGCACCATTAGCCCCTATCGGGGGGAAGATACGCAGTATTTT
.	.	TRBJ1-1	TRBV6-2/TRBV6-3	CASSYWGLTDQPGNTEAFF	TGTGCCAGCAGTTATTGGGGGCTTACGGACCAACCAGGGAACACTGAAGCTTTCTTT
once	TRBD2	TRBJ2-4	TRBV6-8	CASSYGDYPDIQYF	TGTGCCAGCAGTTACGGGGACTACCCAGACATTCAGTACTTC
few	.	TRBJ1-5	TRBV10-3	CAISAGGLGHQPQHF	TGTGCCATCAGTGCGGGAGGTTTAGGACACCAGCCCCAGCATTTT
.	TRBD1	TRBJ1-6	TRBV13	CASSLWRTGGRYNSPLHF	TGTGCCAGCAGCTTATGGCGGACAGGGGGCAGGTATAATTCACCCCTCCACTTT
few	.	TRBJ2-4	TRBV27	CASSSGLGAKNIQYF	TGTGCCAGCAGCTCAGGCCTGGGGGCCAAAAACATTCAGTACTTC
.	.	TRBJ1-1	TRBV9	CASSPLNTGGKAFF	TGTGCCAGCAGCCCTCTTAACACTGGAGGAAAAGCTTTCTTT
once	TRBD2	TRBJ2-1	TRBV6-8	CATLPRDSGGYNEQFF	TGTGCCACCCTTCCGAGGGATAGCGGGGGCTACAATGAGCAGTTCTTC
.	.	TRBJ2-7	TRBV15	CAASRARTAPYEQYF	TGTGCCGCCAGCAGAGCGCGGACGGCTCCCTACGAGCAGTACTTC
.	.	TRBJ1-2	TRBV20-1	CSAAPTGINYGYTF	TGCAGTGCTGCCCCGACAGGAATTAACTATGGCTACACCTTC
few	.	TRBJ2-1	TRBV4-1	CASSQNHLLSGKGDEQFF	TGCGCCAGCAGCCAAAACCACCTGTTATCGGGTAAGGGCGATGAGCAGTTCTTC
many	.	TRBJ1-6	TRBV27	CASTSGGLSYNSPLHF	TGTGCCAGCACCTCCGGCGGGTTGTCCTATAATTCACCCCTCCACTTT
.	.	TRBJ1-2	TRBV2	CASSEFTGSSNGYTF	TGTGCCAGCAGTGAATTTACAGGGTCTTCTAACGGCTACACCTTC
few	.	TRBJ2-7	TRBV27	CASSSGYYYEQYF	TGTGCCAGCAGTTCCGGGTACTACTACGAGCAGTACTTC
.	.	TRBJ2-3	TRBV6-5	CASSPRKGTDTQYF	TGTGCCAGCAGCCCGCGAAAGGGCACAGATACGCAGTATTTT
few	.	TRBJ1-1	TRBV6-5	CASRPTRGMRTEAFF	TGTGCCAGCAGACCCACCAGGGGCATGAGGACTGAAGCTTTCTTT
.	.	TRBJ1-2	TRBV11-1	CASSLGVTLSDGYTF	TGTGCCAGCAGCTTAGGGGTCACTCTCTCGGATGGCTACACCTTC
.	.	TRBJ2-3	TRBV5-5	CASSFNTEIPSTDTQYF	TGTGCCAGCAGCTTTAATACTGAAATTCCTAGCACAGATACGCAGTATTTT
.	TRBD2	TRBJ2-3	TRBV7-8	CASSFSPRLAGDLRQYF	TGTGCCAGCAGCTTTTCTCCCCGACTAGCGGGGGATTTGAGGCAGTATTTT
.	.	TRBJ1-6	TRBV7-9	CASSGPGVYNSPLHF	TGTGCCAGCAGCGGCCCGGGTGTCTATAATTCACCCCTCCACTTT
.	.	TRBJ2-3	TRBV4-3	CASSQEIREVFTDTQYF	TGCGCCAGCAGCCAAGAAATACGGGAAGTATTCACAGATACGCAGTATTTT
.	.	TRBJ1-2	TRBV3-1	CASSSGRANGYTF	TGTGCCAGCAGCTCGGGCAGGGCCAATGGCTACACCTTC
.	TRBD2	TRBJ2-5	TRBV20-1	CSARSLAGVRGETQYF	TGCAGTGCTAGAAGTCTAGCGGGGGTACGCGGAGAGACCCAGTACTTC
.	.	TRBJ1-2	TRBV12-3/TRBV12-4	CASSFLSGGSYGYTF	TGTGCCAGCAGCTTTTTATCCGGGGGGAGCTATGGCTACACCTTC
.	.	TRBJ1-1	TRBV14	CASSQDWGSGTEAFF	TGTGCCAGCAGCCAAGATTGGGGATCTGGCACTGAAGCTTTCTTT
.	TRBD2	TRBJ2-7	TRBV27	CASSSTITLAGVSEQYF	TGTGCCAGCAGTTCCACCATTACACTAGCGGGGGTGTCCGAGCAGTACTTC
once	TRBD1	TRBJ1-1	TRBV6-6	CASSYLTRDRGLTEAFF	TGTGCCAGCAGTTACCTAACCCGGGACAGGGGGCTCACTGAAGCTTTCTTT
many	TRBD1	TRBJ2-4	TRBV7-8	CASSSGQGLSIQYF	TGTGCCAGCAGCTCGGGACAGGGACTGTCCATTCAGTACTTC
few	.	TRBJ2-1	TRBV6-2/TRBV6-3	CASSYPSHVTYNEQFF	TGTGCCAGCAGTTACCCCAGCCATGTAACCTACAATGAGCAGTTCTTC
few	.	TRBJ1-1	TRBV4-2	CASSQEGGKLGTEAFF	TGTGCCAGCAGCCAAGAGGGCGGCAAATTAGGGACTGAAGCTTTCTTT
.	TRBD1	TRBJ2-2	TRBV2	CAIHQPGQGHTGELFF	TGTGCCATCCACCAACCGGGACAGGGGCACACCGGGGAGCTGTTTTTT
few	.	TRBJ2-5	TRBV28	CASGSMGRVQETQYF	TGTGCCAGCGGCTCGATGGGACGGGTGCAAGAGACCCAGTACTTC
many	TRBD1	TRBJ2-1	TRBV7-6	CASRATGYYNEQFF	TGTGCCAGCAGAGCGACAGGGTACTACAATGAGCAGTTCTTC
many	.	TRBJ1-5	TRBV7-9	CASSFSSDGNQPQHF	TGTGCCAGCAGCTTCTCCTCGGACGGCAATCAGCCCCAGCATTTT
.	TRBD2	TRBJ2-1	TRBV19	CASSIPPRGGAHEQFF	TGTGCCAGTAGTATTCCCCCCCGCGGGGGGGCCCATGAGCAGTTCTTC
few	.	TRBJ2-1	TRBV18	CASSPTRDEQFF	TGTGCCAGCTCACCGACCAGGGATGAGCAGTTCTTC
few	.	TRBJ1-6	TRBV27	CASSPWDLQSPLHF	TGTGCCAGCAGTCCATGGGACTTACAGTCACCCCTCCACTTT